This T cell receptor (beta chain) is from a study of T cells in Graves' hyperthyroidism and ophthalmopathy. Whole-study results and caveats: Ophthalmopathy was told apart from stable hyperthyroidism by a 13 V-J model.

Diagnosing involved the use of clinical symptoms, serum thyroxine and TRAb, thyroid ultrasound and orbital computed tomography. RNA transcripts yielded amplified TCR beta CDR3 regions. Carried out on the TCR CDR3, a first-round RT-PCR used the HTBI primer set. TCRdb itself ran the multiplex PCR reads through MiXCR, one entry per CDR3 protein. The table lists a few hundred thousand distinct CDR3 sequences, 15% to 18% of them singletons, with 7.5% to 9% in the top ten. Trimming shortened V by 4 bases and J by 0 bases, and 12 bases separated the two germline ends. Germline V gene lookup returns CDR1 KGHDR and CDR2 SFDVKD. The CDR3 totals 16 residues. This clonotype was recorded many times. The target antigen is unknown.

The chain links TRBV24-1 to TRBJ2-1, with a weak D call TRBD1 (6 bases). The sample was blood. The TCR originated in a woman aged 18 to 35 with Graves' hyperthyroidism. The CDR3, as DNA: TGTGCCACCAGTGACAGAACAGGGTTCTCCTACAATGAGCAGTTCTTC. Translation gives CATSDRTGFSYNEQFF.